A single sample is the source of the 4 T cell receptor beta chains below, sequenced in a study of long-term antiretroviral therapy in people with HIV. At survey level, the immunoSEQ assay was run in its v3.0 version. Libraries were prepared by immunoSEQ multiplex PCR; TCRdb keeps only in-frame clonotypes and omits some of them. This repertoire shows around 21,000 clones, around 87% found once; its top ten account for 8% to 9.5%. The sample consisted of unsorted PBMCs, taken 0.2 years before starting antiretroviral therapy. Receptor source: a man aged 18 to 29 with HIV.

This chain uses TRBV7-8 with TRBJ2-7, with a possible D match to TRBD1 (6 bases). The V end lost 2 bases, the J end lost 3 bases, and 14 bases lay between the germline ends. The CDR3 has 15 amino acids. Germline loops: CDR1 SGHVS, CDR2 FQNEAQ. DNA of the CDR3: TGTGCCAGCAGCTTACAGGGGAGCAAATTCTACGAGCAGTACTTC. Translated: CASSLQGSKFYEQYF.

Within the sample, this clone is medium-sized. This chain links TRBV10-3 with TRBJ1-1; D is unresolved. The CDR3 extends over 13 amino acids. Trimming left V 2 bases short and J 3 bases short, with 7 bases between. From germline, CDR1 is ENHRY and CDR2 SYGVKD. In DNA form, the CDR3 reads TGTGCCATCAGTGAGGGGGAGTACACTGAAGCTTTCTTT. Encoded protein: CAISEGEYTEAFF.

The rearrangement joins TRBV30 to TRBJ1-2; no definite D call. Germline V gene lookup returns CDR1 GTSNPN and CDR2 SVGIG (reference sequence). This CDR3 has 14 residues. V shed 1 base and J shed 0 bases, with 9 bases lying between them. The CDR3: CAWSDEGSNYGYTF. As DNA, the CDR3 is TGTGCCTGGAGTGACGAGGGATCTAACTATGGCTACACCTTC.

The chain uses TRBV5-6 and TRBJ1-2, with 8 nucleotides matching TRBD1. CDR1 is SGHDT, CDR2 YYEEEE, per germline. This CDR3 contains 15 residues. V dropped 4 bases and J dropped 5; count of bases not matched to a gene: 10. The CDR3 sequence is CASSTRQGKRYGYTF. Here the CDR3 DNA reads TGTGCCAGCAGCACCCGACAGGGGAAGAGGTATGGCTACACCTTC.